The 4 T cell receptor beta chains below all came from one sample that was sequenced in a study of T-cell reconstitution after alpha-beta-depleted transplantation in children. Unique molecular identifiers tagged the TCRbeta library. TCRdb ran MiXCR on the PCR reads and lists one entry per CDR3 protein. The sample lists about 640,000 distinct CDR3 sequences, roughly 15% occurring once. The starting material was PBMCs from the stem cell graft donor, obtained from the stem cell graft. Source of these receptors: a human donor who donated a stem cell graft to a child with acute myeloid leukemia.

This clonotype has just a few counts. The chain couples TRBV20-1 to TRBJ1-4; 7 bases map to TRBD1. The CDR3 has 14 amino acids. Per the germline V gene, CDR1 is DFQATT and CDR2 is SNEGSKA (reference sequence). J lost 7 bases, V lost 3 bases, and 8 bases had no gene match. The CDR3 region is CSARTDRTGEKLFF. Written as DNA, the CDR3 is TGCAGTGCTAGGACCGACAGGACAGGTGAAAAACTGTTTTTT.

This clonotype was observed a few times. The chain employs TRBV20-1 and TRBJ2-4; 8 bases are shared with TRBD2. Germline CDR1 and CDR2: DFQATT and SNEGSKA (reference sequence). The ends lost 0 bases at V and 7 bases at J; junction bases unmatched: 8. The CDR3 runs 15 residues. The CDR3 coding sequence is TGCAGTGCTAGAGAGCCTTTGGCGGGGGGCAACATTCAGTACTTC. As protein: CSAREPLAGGNIQYF.

As to this clonotype: One junction end does not reproduce the germline sequence, and a read error may be involved. The chain employs TRBV3-1 and TRBJ2-1; 11 nucleotides line up with TRBD2. Germline V gene sequence: CDR1 LGHDT, CDR2 YNNKEL (reference sequence). This CDR3 has 18 amino acids. The CDR3 sequence is CACSQVLAGGPPYNEQFF. The CDR3 region has the DNA TGTGCCTGCAGCCAGGTCCTAGCGGGGGGTCCCCCCTACAATGAGCAGTTCTTC.

This clonotype was observed a few times. The chain recombines TRBV11-3 with TRBJ1-1; the match to TRBD1 covers 7 bases. The CDR3 covers 16 residues. V shed 4 bases, J shed 0 bases, and the junction held 8 bases outside the gene matches. Germline CDR1 is SGHNT and CDR2 is YENEEA. CDR3 region: CASSSSGGPLNTEAFF. The CDR3 DNA follows: TGTGCCAGCAGCTCTTCAGGGGGGCCCCTGAACACTGAAGCTTTCTTT.